This T cell receptor (beta chain) was retrieved from a study of T cells in Graves' hyperthyroidism and ophthalmopathy. General study findings and limits: Also found in blood were most expanded thyroid clonotypes above 0.001.

Germline V CDR1 and CDR2: SGHNT, YYREEE (reference sequence). V shed 0 bases and J shed 3 bases, with 9 bases lying between them. This CDR3 has 14 amino acids. Notes on this clonotype: Its antigen remains unknown.

Calling Graves' hyperthyroidism stable meant ophthalmopathy did not progress within 18 months. The hyperthyroidism patients had all been newly diagnosed, and their disease duration was under 2 months. Their ages ranged from 18 to 65 years. Using RNA transcripts as the source, TCR beta CDR3 regions were amplified. Carried out on the TCR CDR3, a first-round RT-PCR used the HTBI primer set. MiXCR, run by TCRdb on the multiplex PCR reads, gives a single entry per CDR3 protein. The sample consists of roughly 380,000 distinct CDR3 sequences, roughly 13% of them appearing once. The sample was blood. The clonotype originates from a woman aged 18-29 years with Graves' hyperthyroidism. The chain employs TRBV5-4 and TRBJ1-2; no clear D gene. The CDR3 sequence is CASSLEGFDYGYTF. The CDR3 nucleotides are TGTGCCAGCAGCTTGGAGGGATTTGACTATGGCTACACCTTC.